One and the same sample provided the 10 T cell receptor beta chains below, sequenced in a study of blood T cell repertoires in COVID-19. TCRdb keeps only in-frame clones here, not all; method: immunoSEQ multiplex PCR. The sample contains about 250,000 clones, around 83% of which appear only once. The sequencing sample was made of peripheral blood. The origin of the receptors is an elderly man with acute or convalescent COVID-19.

V is TRBV6-2 or TRBV6-3 and J is TRBJ1-5; D is possibly TRBD1 (5 bases). Germline CDR1 MNHEY, CDR2 SVGEGT. This CDR3 region has 15 residues. The ends were cut back, 6 bases at V and 1 base at J, with 13 bases in the middle. CDR3 in DNA: TGTGCCAGCAGCCCCGGGGGTACGAGCAATCAGCCCCAGCATTTT. This encodes CASSPGGTSNQPQHF.

The rearrangement joins TRBV18 to TRBJ2-1; 12 bases are a match to TRBD2. Losses at the gene ends were 6 bases for V and 7 bases for J; bases not matched to a gene: 7. The CDR3 is made up of 15 amino acids. Germline CDR1 reads KGHSH; CDR2 reads LQKENI. The CDR3 is CASSGTSGLRNEQFF. DNA of the CDR3: TGTGCCAGCTCGGGGACTAGCGGGTTGAGAAATGAGCAGTTCTTC.

The chain employs TRBV5-6 and TRBJ2-5; 16 bases fit TRBD2. Germline CDR1 is SGHDT and CDR2 is YYEEEE. CDR3 length: 18 residues. V was pared by 0 bases and J by 4 bases, with 6 bases of the junction left unmatched. The DNA of the CDR3 is TGTGCCAGCAGCTTGGCGGGACTAGCGGGAGGGCAACGAGAGACCCAGTACTTC. Residues: CASSLAGLAGGQRETQYF.

The chain recombines TRBV3-1 (or the pseudogene TRBV3-2) with TRBJ2-1; D ambiguous. Germline lookup yields CDR1 LGHDT and CDR2 YNNKEL (reference sequence). The V end lost 0 bases, the J end lost 0 bases, and 12 bases lay between the germline ends. The CDR3 is 17 amino acids. In DNA form, the CDR3 reads TGTGCCAGCAGCCAAGATTGGGCCGGTAGCTCCTACAATGAGCAGTTCTTC. Amino acid sequence: CASSQDWAGSSYNEQFF.

The chain employs TRBV12-3 or TRBV12-4 and TRBJ2-7; D possibly corresponds to TRBD2 (5 bases). V lost 3 bases and J lost 2, with 5 bases in between. This CDR3 has 12 amino acids. The CDR3 DNA sequence: TGTGCCAGCAGTTTGACTACCTACGAGCAGTACTTC. Protein: CASSLTTYEQYF.

This chain joins TRBV18 and TRBJ2-5, with TRBD1 matching 7 bases. V shed 1 base and J 2 bases; nucleotides not matched to a gene: 1. The length of the CDR3 is 14 residues. Germline CDR1 and CDR2: KGHSH and LQKENI. The DNA for the CDR3 is TGTGCCAGCTCACCACGACAGGGACAAGAGACCCAGTACTTC. Its protein product is CASSPRQGQETQYF.

The genes are TRBV18 and TRBJ2-2; 8 positions agree with TRBD1. The CDR3 covers 15 residues. Germline V gene data show CDR1 as KGHSH and CDR2 as LQKENI. J lost 2 bases, V lost 9 bases, and 8 bases had no gene match. Here the CDR3 reads CASSGGAENTGELFF. In nucleotides, the CDR3 is TGTGCCAGTTCAGGGGGCGCCGAAAACACCGGGGAGCTGTTTTTT.

This chain joins TRBV5-4 and TRBJ1-6; possible D gene TRBD1, 6 bases. V dropped 0 bases and J dropped 7 bases, with 14 bases sitting between them. Germline V lookup: CDR1 SGHNT, CDR2 YYREEE (reference sequence). This CDR3 has 16 residues. Written as DNA, the CDR3 is TGTGCCAGCAGCTTGGGACAGGCCCGTCGGAATTCACCCCTCCACTTT. Encoded protein: CASSLGQARRNSPLHF.

The rearrangement uses TRBV2 and TRBJ1-5; a weak D match, TRBD1 (6 bases). The CDR3 extends over 15 amino acids. The V and J ends lost 3 bases and 2 bases respectively, with 11 bases between them. The germline V gene has CDR1 SNHLY and CDR2 FYNNEI. CDR3 residues: CASSDQGMGNQPQHF. The CDR3 region has the DNA TGTGCCAGCAGTGATCAGGGGATGGGCAATCAGCCCCAGCATTTT.

V gene TRBV5-4 combines with J gene TRBJ2-2; 13 nucleotides line up with TRBD2. The junction had 3 bases not matched to a gene; V was cut back by 4 bases and J by 0 bases. There are 17 residues in the CDR3. Germline CDR1 reads SGHNT; CDR2 reads YYREEE (reference sequence). The CDR3 DNA follows: TGTGCCAGCAGCATGGGACTAGCGGGATCGAACACCGGGGAGCTGTTTTTT. This encodes CASSMGLAGSNTGELFF.